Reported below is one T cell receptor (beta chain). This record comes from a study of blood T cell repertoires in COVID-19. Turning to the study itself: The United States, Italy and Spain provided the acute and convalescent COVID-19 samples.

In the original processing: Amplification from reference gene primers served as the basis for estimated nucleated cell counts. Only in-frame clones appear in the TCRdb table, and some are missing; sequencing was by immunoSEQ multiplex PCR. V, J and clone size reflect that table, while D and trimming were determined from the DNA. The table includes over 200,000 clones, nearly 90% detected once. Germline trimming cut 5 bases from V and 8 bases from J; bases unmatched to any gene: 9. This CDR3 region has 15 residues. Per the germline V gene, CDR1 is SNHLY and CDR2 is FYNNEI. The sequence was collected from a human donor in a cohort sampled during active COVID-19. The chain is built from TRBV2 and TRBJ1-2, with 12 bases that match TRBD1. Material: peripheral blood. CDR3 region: CASSLTGQGAGGYTF. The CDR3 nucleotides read TGTGCCAGCAGTCTAACGGGACAGGGGGCTGGAGGCTACACCTTC.